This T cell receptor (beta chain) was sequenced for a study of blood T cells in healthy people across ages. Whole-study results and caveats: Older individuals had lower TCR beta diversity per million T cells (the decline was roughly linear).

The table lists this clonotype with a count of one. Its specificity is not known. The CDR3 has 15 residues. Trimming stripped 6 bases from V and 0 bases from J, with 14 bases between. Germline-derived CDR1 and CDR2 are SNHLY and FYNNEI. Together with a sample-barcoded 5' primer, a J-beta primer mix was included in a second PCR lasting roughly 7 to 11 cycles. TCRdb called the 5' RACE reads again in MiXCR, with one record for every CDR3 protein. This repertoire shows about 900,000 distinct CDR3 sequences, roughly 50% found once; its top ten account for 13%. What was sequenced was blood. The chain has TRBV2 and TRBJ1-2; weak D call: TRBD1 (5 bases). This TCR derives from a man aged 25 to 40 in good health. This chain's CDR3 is CASRLGAGPNYGYTF. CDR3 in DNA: TGTGCCAGCAGACTCGGGGCAGGTCCTAACTATGGCTACACCTTC.